What follows is one TCR beta chain and its context. Its antigen is currently not known. Base qualities were left out, and no much larger clone turns up one base away. The data stem from a study of cytomegalovirus exposure and HLA in healthy donors (dated by TCRdb to about 2017). Some background on the complete study: In an earlier analysis of 550 to 750 of the donors, 250 to 300 Gb of sequence data and 117 million unique TCR beta sequences from about 179 million T cells were reported. Genome-wide SNP genotypes for about three fifths of the roughly 670 donors were used in a later genetic analysis, which treated that subset as a discovery cohort. In a later analysis, previously published TCR beta repertoires from some 640 donors were re-analyzed and high-resolution HLA genotyping was added so that TCR occurrence patterns could be studied. A separate validation cohort of 100 to 150 different subjects was used in addition to the 666-subject first cohort. All discovery cohort repertoires had been generated on a single sequencing platform. Several DR-DQ haplotypes were handled as single units for association and clustering because linkage in the cohort was strong. The number of donors typed differed by locus, with roughly 620-640 for A, B, C, DRB1 and DQB1, roughly 520 for DQA1, 600 to 610 for DPA1, and some 470 for DPB1. An earlier analysis of nearly 600 of the donors applied high-throughput TCR beta sequencing to assess whether each TCR beta V gene segment acted as functional or pseudogenic. About 300 gigabases of sequencing data and about 92 million unique TCR sequences made up an early release that covered several hundred HLA-typed donors. The later analysis used no new phenotypic data to find candidate immune exposures, relying instead on TCR beta sequences and their occurrence across donors. Across 398 genotyped donors of the cohort, an average of about 240,000 unique TCR beta nucleotide sequences per donor were sequenced, and roughly 20% of those sequences were non-productive. The study combined high-throughput TCR immunosequencing, statistical association of individual TCRs with disease status, and machine learning to predict cytomegalovirus infection status. HLA typing covered class I and class II loci at four-digit resolution. Of the approximately 400 genotyped donors, roughly 80% fell in the genetic ancestry cluster associated with self-reported Caucasian donors. The study used immunosequencing to profile the T cell repertoires of approximately 640 subjects and linked those repertoires to cytomegalovirus serostatus. Donor age, sex, ethnicity and CMV serostatus were compiled together with the repertoire data. The aim of the study was to test whether cataloging public T cell receptors could identify signatures of past pathogen exposure.

Libraries were made using the immunoSEQ multiplex PCR assay. The multiplex PCR relied on a mix of 60 forward primers for TCR Vbeta segments and 13 reverse primers for TCR Jbeta segments. The CDR3 region of rearranged TCR beta genes was amplified from genomic DNA by a multiplex PCR assay. The Illumina HiSeq System was used to sequence the amplified TCR beta libraries as 87-base-pair reads. In the authors' own workflow: In a later analysis, tens of millions of unique TCR beta chains were counted across the 666 repertoires, and approximately 11 million of these chains were shared by at least two donors. To remove PCR and sequencing errors, raw reads were error-corrected and collapsed into unique sequences using a nearest-neighbor algorithm that merged closely related sequences. CDR3 sequences were aligned to IMGT reference sequences to assign V, D and J gene segments. For a sequence to be retained, at least a six-nucleotide match to both a V gene segment and a J gene segment was required. A rearrangement was called productive if the CDR3 had no stop codons and remained in frame with V and J, and every other rearrangement was called non-productive. CDR3 was defined by IMGT convention, running from the second conserved V-encoded cysteine to the conserved J-encoded phenylalanine. In an earlier analysis of roughly 610 of the donors, sequences lacking an unambiguous match to a single V gene segment were excluded. In an earlier analysis of 587 of the donors, a V segment was called functional when productive rearrangements were above 56.7%, and segregating when the standard deviation between donors exceeded 5%. A statistical classification framework was built for diagnosing cytomegalovirus status from the catalog of TCR beta chain sequences. A later analysis assigned V and J genes by comparing TCR nucleotide sequences with IMGT/GENE-DB human TR gene sequences. Using the TCRdist pipeline, a later analysis assigned CDR3 sequences along with most-parsimonious VDJ recombination scenarios. In a later analysis, each TCR beta chain was defined by its CDR3 amino acid sequence together with its V-gene family, and reads lacking a unique V-gene family were excluded. In a later analysis, around 600 highly shared, low-generation-probability nucleotide sequences were removed to address suspected cross-contamination and a sequencing artifact. For each public chain, a later analysis derived a clonal expansion index from normalized ranks of inferred template counts within each repertoire. Generation probabilities in a later analysis came from a VDJ recombination model fitted to out-of-frame rearrangements, and those results were checked against IGoR. In a later analysis, TCR-TCR, TCR-HLA and TCR-CMV co-occurrence was scored with hypergeometric tests, and a repertoire-size bias correction was applied to TCR pairs. To estimate false discovery rates, a later analysis permuted the HLA or CMV assignments 20 times. In a later analysis, co-occurring TCRs were grouped using DBSCAN, and TCRdist sequence similarity was added for clustering within HLA-allele-positive subsets. Co-occurrence clustering excluded repertoires with fewer than 30,000 or more than 120,000 public chains, plus five with anomalous nucleotide sharing. Here the immuneACCESS table is served through TCRdb, limited to in-frame sequences with V and J called. Missing clones are a known gap in these copies; in checked studies unresolved V genes cover under half, and the rest lacks a known reason. V, J and clone size are taken as reported in that table, and D and trimming were inferred from the DNA itself. Present in this sample are around 160,000 clones, 80% of which were seen just once. Together, the top ten hold about 9.1% of the sample.

The paper's findings and limits, for the study overall: According to a later analysis, parvovirus B19, influenza, CMV and Epstein-Barr virus appeared linked to several top co-occurrence clusters. In an earlier analysis of some 540 of the donors, most TCR beta V segments appeared in productive rearrangements about 87% or about 30% of the time, broadly matching IMGT annotations. Specific HLA alleles were associated with 16,951 TCR beta sequences at a false discovery rate of 0.05 in a later analysis. Because counts were too low, about 17 rarely observed V segments, including chromosome 9 orphons, were excluded from the earlier analysis of some 590 of the donors. The presence/absence analyses assumed that sequencing depth was roughly uniform across donors, and that assumption may not be true. In a later genetic analysis, a missense DCLRE1C variant was associated with V-gene and J-gene trimming of TCR beta chains, and the association was replicated in an independent cohort. Because HLA typing was unavailable for some donors at each locus, only the typed subset was used in association tests. The authors suggested that the approach could potentially be extended to other disease states and immunological phenotypes. While some public TCRs were present in many individuals, most TCR sequences turned up only very rarely across donors. Compared with the roughly 670-donor mean, donors in an Asian-associated ancestry cluster had fewer N-insertions in productive TCRs, according to a later genetic analysis. The classifier was reported to diagnose cytomegalovirus status with high specificity and sensitivity in both the original cohort and the validation cohort. Strong co-occurrence of HLA alleles, especially DR and DQ, made assigning TCR associations to individual alleles difficult. Only TCR beta chains were sequenced in this cohort, and the absence of alpha or paired-chain data limited detectable features. In a later analysis, most CMV-associated TCR beta chains were found to appear HLA-restricted, with HLA associations seemingly driven largely by CMV exposure. A later analysis found that TCR association rates varied across HLA loci, with DRB1 alleles showing the most associated TCRs and HLA-C alleles the fewest. Correlated functional status among segregating V segments might reflect linkage disequilibrium, but an unknown experimental factor could not be ruled out. A cluster of highly shared sequence variants was judged likely to represent a technical artifact of the sequencing pipeline. A further reported finding was that TCR beta sequences accurately predicted the HLA-A and HLA-B alleles for most subjects in the first cohort. In a later analysis, HLA-associated TCR beta chains were found to be more clonally expanded and to have lower generation probabilities than equally common non-associated chains. A few of the identified cytomegalovirus-associated TCR beta chains were confirmed in vitro to be specific for cytomegalovirus antigens. CMV serostatus was the only immune exposure information available for the cohort. The 87-base-pair reads could not distinguish some IMGT-functional V segments, including TRBV6-2 and TRBV6-3, so those segments were excluded. A total of around 150 TCR beta chains were listed by the study as associated with cytomegalovirus.

The cohort was made up of approximately 670 healthy bone marrow donors. At the time of sampling, all cohort members were nominally healthy, though unrecorded immune exposures were likely present. The donor tested CMV seropositive, placing the donor among the approximately 290 seropositive members of the cohort. Every donor gave a peripheral blood sample, and the peripheral blood mononuclear cells from that sample were used for TCR beta sequencing. Genomic DNA was extracted from the blood cell samples with the Qiagen DNeasy Blood Extraction Kit. Trimming takes 0 bases off V and 6 bases off J; junction bases not matched to a gene: 2. Including the terminal cysteine and phenylalanine, the CDR3 comprises 16 residues. Of the read, only the CDR3 DNA is kept; its 48 bases are in frame from base 1. As encoded in the germline V gene, CDR1 is SGHAT while CDR2 is FQNNGV.

The specimen sequenced was PBMCs. This receptor chain uses TRBV11-2 and TRBJ2-2; 12 nucleotides in the junction match TRBD1. This clonotype originated in a man between 18 and 29 years old in good health and CMV-seropositive. The CDR3 protein sequence reads: CASSLEGQGASGELFF. The base sequence is TGTGCCAGCAGCTTAGAGGGACAGGGGGCCTCCGGGGAGCTGTTTTTT.